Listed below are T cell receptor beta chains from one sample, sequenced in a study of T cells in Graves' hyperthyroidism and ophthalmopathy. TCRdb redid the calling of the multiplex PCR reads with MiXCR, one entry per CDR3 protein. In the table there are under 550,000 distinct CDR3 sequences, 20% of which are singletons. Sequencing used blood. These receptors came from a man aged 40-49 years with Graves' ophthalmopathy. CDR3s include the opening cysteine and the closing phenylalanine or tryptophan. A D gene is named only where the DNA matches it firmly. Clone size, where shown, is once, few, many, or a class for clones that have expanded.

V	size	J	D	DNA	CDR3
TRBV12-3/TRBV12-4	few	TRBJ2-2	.	TGTGCCAGCACCAGACAGATCGCGAACACCGGGGAGCTGTTTTTT	CASTRQIANTGELFF
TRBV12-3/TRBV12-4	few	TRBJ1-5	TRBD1	TGTGCCAGCAGTTTAACAGGGGAGGGCAATCAGCCCCAGCATTTT	CASSLTGEGNQPQHF
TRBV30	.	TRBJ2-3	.	TGTGCCTGGAGCGACCGGGGTAGCACAGATACGCAGTATTTT	CAWSDRGSTDTQYF
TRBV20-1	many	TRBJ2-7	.	TGCAGTGCTGAGACGGGGTGGTACGAGCAGTACTTC	CSAETGWYEQYF
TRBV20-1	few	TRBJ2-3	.	TGCAGTGCTTCCAGGGGAGCGGGCCGCACAGATACGCAGTATTTT	CSASRGAGRTDTQYF
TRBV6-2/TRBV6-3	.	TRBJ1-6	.	TGTGCCAGCGGCGGAGCCGGCGGGCGACGGGTAAATTCACCCCTCCACTTT	CASGGAGGRRVNSPLHF
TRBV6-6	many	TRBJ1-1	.	TGTGCCAGCAGTTACTCGGGATTAGAAGCTTTCTTT	CASSYSGLEAFF
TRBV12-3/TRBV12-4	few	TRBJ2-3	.	TGTGCCAGCAGTTATCCGGGAGTAAGCGATACGCAGTATTTT	CASSYPGVSDTQYF
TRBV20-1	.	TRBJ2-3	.	TGCAGTGCTGCCGCTGGTACGCAGTATTTT	CSAAAGTQYF
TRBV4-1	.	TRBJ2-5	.	TGCGCCAGCAGCCCCCCCGGTAGGGGGGAGACCCAGTACTTC	CASSPPGRGETQYF
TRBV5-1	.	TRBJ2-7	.	TGCGCCAGCAGCCCTACTTTTTTTCCGGGTAGCTACGAGCAGTACTTC	CASSPTFFPGSYEQYF
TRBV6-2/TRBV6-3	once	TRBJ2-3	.	TGTGCCAGCAGTTATGCCACAGGTTCCACAGATACGCAGTATTTT	CASSYATGSTDTQYF
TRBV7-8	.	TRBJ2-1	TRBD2	TGTGCCAGCGGATACCCCCCTACCGGGACTAGCGGGAGGTCGTGGAATGAGCAGTTCTTC	CASGYPPTGTSGRSWNEQFF
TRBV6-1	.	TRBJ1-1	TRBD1	TGTGCCAGCAATCGACAGGGGGTCGGGGGTTTCTTT	CASNRQGVGGFF
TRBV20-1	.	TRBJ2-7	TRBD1	TGCAGTGCTAACAGGGGCTACGAGCAGTACTTC	CSANRGYEQYF
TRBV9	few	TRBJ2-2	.	TGTGCCAGCAGCGCAGACTGGCGGAGCACGAACACCGGGGAGCTGTTTTTT	CASSADWRSTNTGELFF
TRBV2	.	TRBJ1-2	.	TGTGCCAGCAGGGAACGCAGTCATGGCTACACCTTC	CASRERSHGYTF
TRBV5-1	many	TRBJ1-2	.	TGCGCCAGCAGCTTGGTTCCAGGGTCGTATGGCTACACCTTC	CASSLVPGSYGYTF
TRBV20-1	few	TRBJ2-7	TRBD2	TGCAGTGCTAGAGTGGGACTAGCCCGCGAGCAGTACTTC	CSARVGLAREQYF
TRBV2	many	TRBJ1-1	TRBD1	TGTGCCAGCAGAAGGGACAGGGCATCTCCAAGTGAAGCTTTCTTT	CASRRDRASPSEAFF
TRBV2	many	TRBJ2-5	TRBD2	TGTGCCAGCAGTATAACTAGCGGGGGCGAAGAGACCCAGTACTTC	CASSITSGGEETQYF
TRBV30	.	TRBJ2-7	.	TGTGCCTGGAGGCCTACAGGAACCTACGAGCAGTACTTC	CAWRPTGTYEQYF
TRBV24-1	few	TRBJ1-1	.	TGTGCCACCAGGAAGAGAGAACTGAACACTGAAGCTTTCTTT	CATRKRELNTEAFF
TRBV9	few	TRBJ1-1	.	TGTGCCAGCAGCGCCCAGCCGGTAAACACTGAAGCTTTCTTT	CASSAQPVNTEAFF
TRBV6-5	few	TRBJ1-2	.	TGTGCCAGCAGTTACGGGCCACAAAGGGGCTACACCTTC	CASSYGPQRGYTF
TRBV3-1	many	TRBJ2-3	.	TGTGCCAGCAGTCCCTCCGGGAAAGTAGATACGCAGTATTTT	CASSPSGKVDTQYF
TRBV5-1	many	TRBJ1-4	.	TGCGCCAGCGGGAGGACTAATGAAAAACTGTTTTTT	CASGRTNEKLFF
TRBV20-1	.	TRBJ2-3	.	TGCAGTTTCCTACCGGACACAGATACGCAGTATTTT	CSFLPDTDTQYF
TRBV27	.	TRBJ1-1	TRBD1	TGTGCCAGCAGCCGGAGGACAGGGAAGTGGACTGAAGCTTTCTTT	CASSRRTGKWTEAFF
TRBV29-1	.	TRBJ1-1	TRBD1	TGCAGCGTTAAGGCTCTTTCCACGGACAGGCGTCCAGGTTGGACTGAAGCTCTCTTT	CSVKALSTDRRPGWTEALF
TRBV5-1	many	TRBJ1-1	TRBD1	TGCGCCAGCCACTCCGAGACCGGGACAGGGTTAGCTTTCTTT	CASHSETGTGLAFF
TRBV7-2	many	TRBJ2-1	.	TGTGCCAGCAGACTTGCTAGGAATGAGCAGTTCTTC	CASRLARNEQFF
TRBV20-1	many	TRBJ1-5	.	TGCAGTGCTCGCACATATAGCAATCAGCCCCAGCATTTT	CSARTYSNQPQHF
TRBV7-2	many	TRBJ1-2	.	TGTGCCAGCAGCCCAGGACAGCTCTATGGCTACACCTTC	CASSPGQLYGYTF
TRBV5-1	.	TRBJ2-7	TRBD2	TGCGCCAGCAGCTTGGGACTAGCGGGCCGGGCCACCGGATATCTAACCTACGAGCAGTACTTC	CASSLGLAGRATGYLTYEQYF
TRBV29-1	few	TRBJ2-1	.	TGCAGCGTTGTAAGGAATGAGCAGTTCTTC	CSVVRNEQFF
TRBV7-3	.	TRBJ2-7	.	TGTGCCAGCAGCCCCTTTGGAGGGGCGCAAGACGAGCAGTACTTC	CASSPFGGAQDEQYF
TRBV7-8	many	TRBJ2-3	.	TGTGCCAGCAGGGACGGGGGTTTCGATACGCAGTATTTT	CASRDGGFDTQYF
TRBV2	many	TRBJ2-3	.	TGTGCCAGCAGGGCGGGGGCAACAGATACGCAGTATTTT	CASRAGATDTQYF
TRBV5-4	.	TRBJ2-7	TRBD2	TGTGCCAGCAGCCACGGGACTAGCGGGAACTACGAGCAGTACTTC	CASSHGTSGNYEQYF